The T cell receptor (beta chain) under discussion was sequenced for a study of T-cell reconstitution after alpha-beta-depleted transplantation in children. Germline lookup yields CDR1 ENHRY and CDR2 SYGVKD. Deletions cut 2 bases from V and 7 bases from J, with 21 bases between. CDR3 length: 16 residues. Using unique molecular identifiers, the investigators prepared the TCRbeta library. Each CDR3 protein is one row after TCRdb ran MiXCR on the PCR reads. The sample has some 350,000 distinct CDR3 sequences; around 10% are singletons. This chain joins TRBV10-3 and TRBJ2-7; D unclear. This material consisted of PBMCs from the stem cell graft donor, taken from the stem cell graft. This TCR derives from a human donor who donated a stem cell graft to a child with acute lymphoblastic leukemia. In nucleotides, the CDR3 is TGTGCCATCAGTGAGGCTCTATCAGGACCACTTGGAGAGCAGTACTTC. It encodes CAISEALSGPLGEQYF.